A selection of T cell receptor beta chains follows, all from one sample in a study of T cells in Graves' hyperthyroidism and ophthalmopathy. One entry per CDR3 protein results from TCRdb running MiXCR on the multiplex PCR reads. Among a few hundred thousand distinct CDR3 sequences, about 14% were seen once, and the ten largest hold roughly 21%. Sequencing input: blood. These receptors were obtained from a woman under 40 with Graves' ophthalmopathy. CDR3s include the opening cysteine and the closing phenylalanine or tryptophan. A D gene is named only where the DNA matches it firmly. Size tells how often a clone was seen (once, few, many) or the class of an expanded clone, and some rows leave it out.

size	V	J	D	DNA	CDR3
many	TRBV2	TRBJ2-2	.	TGTGCCAGCCGCGGGGACCTGGGGGAGCTGTTTTTT	CASRGDLGELFF
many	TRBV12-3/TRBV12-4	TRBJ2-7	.	TGTGCCAGCAGTCCTAGCCCCAGGTTTCCCCCTTACGAGCAGTACTTC	CASSPSPRFPPYEQYF
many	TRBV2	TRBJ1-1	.	TGTGCCAGTATCCTGAGCGGAGCTTTCTTT	CASILSGAFF
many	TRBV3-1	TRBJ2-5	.	TGTGCCAGCAGCCACCTATCGCGCAAGTACCAAGAGACCCAGTACTTC	CASSHLSRKYQETQYF
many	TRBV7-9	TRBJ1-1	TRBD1	TGTGCCAGCAGCTCAGACAGGGGGGGCACTGAAGCTTTCTTT	CASSSDRGGTEAFF
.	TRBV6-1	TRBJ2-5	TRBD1	TGTGCCAGCAGAGGGACAGAGGAAATTGAAGAGACCCAGTACTTC	CASRGTEEIEETQYF
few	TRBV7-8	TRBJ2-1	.	TGTGCCAGCAGCTTAGCTCGGGCGGGGCCCCGTGAGCAGTTCTTC	CASSLARAGPREQFF
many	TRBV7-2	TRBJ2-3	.	TGTGCCAGCAGCGGGGGCCCTAATGATACGCAGTATTTT	CASSGGPNDTQYF
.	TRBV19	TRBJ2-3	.	TGTGCCAGTACCAGAGGGGGGGGGCCAGATACGCAGTATTTT	CASTRGGGPDTQYF
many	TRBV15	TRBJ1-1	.	TGTGCCACCAGCAGAGAATGGGGGTGGGGGAGGCACACTGAAGCTTTCTTT	CATSREWGWGRHTEAFF
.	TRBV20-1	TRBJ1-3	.	TGCAGTGCTTTGATGAGCTCTGGAAACACCATATATTTT	CSALMSSGNTIYF
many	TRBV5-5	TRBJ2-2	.	TGTGCCAGCAGCGGTCAGGATACGAACACCGGGGAGCTGTTTTTT	CASSGQDTNTGELFF
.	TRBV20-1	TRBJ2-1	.	TGCAGTAAAAGGGGGGACAATGAGCAGTTCTTC	CSKRGDNEQFF
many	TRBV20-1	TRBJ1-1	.	TGCAGTGCTAGAATCACTTTGAACACTGAAGCTTTCTTT	CSARITLNTEAFF
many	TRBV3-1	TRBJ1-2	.	TGTGCCAGCAGCCCCTCCGGGACGCACTATGGCTACACCTTC	CASSPSGTHYGYTF
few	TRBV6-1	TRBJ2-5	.	TGTGCCAGCAGCCTTGTAAGCCTGGAGACCCAGTACTTC	CASSLVSLETQYF
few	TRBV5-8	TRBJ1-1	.	TGTGCCAGCAGCTTGGGACTGTTAATGAACACTGAAGCTTTCTTT	CASSLGLLMNTEAFF
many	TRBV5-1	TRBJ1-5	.	TGCGCCAGCAGCTTGGTATCCAGCAATCAGCCCCAGCATTTT	CASSLVSSNQPQHF
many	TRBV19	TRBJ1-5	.	TGTGCCAGTAGTGCTCGCCGACAGACTAGCAATCAGCCCCAGCATTTT	CASSARRQTSNQPQHF
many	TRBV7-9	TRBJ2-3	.	TGTGCCAGCAGCTCCCGGGGCCCAGATACGCAGTATTTT	CASSSRGPDTQYF
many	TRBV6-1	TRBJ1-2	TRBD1	TGTGCCAGCGGGCACAGGGGCCTTTTTGGTGGGCTATCTGGCTACACCTTC	CASGHRGLFGGLSGYTF
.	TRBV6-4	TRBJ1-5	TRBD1	TGTGCCAGCTTGGGTTGGCAGGGGGCTGGTCAGCCCCAGCATTTT	CASLGWQGAGQPQHF
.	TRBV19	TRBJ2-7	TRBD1	TGTGCCAGTAGTATCCGGGACAGCTTCCTGTACGAGCAGTACTTC	CASSIRDSFLYEQYF
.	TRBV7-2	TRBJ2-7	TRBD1	TGTGCCAGCAGCGCAACCGGGACAGGGGGCGCCTACGAGCAGTACTTC	CASSATGTGGAYEQYF
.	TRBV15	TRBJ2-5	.	TGTGCCACCAGCAGAGAAGGGACCCCTTGGCGAGAGACCCAGTACTTC	CATSREGTPWRETQYF
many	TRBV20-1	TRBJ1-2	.	TGCAGCGTGGCTGGGGGCGCCGGGGGTGACTATGGCTACACCTTC	CSVAGGAGGDYGYTF
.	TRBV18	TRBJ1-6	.	TGTGCCAGCTCACCCCTGCGTCAAGAAAATTCACCCCTCCACTTT	CASSPLRQENSPLHF
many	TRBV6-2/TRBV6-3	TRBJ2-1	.	TGTGCCAGCAGTTATCCGAGGGTGCTGGGGACCGCCTACAATGAGCAGTTCTTC	CASSYPRVLGTAYNEQFF
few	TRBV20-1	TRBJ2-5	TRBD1	TGCAGTGCTACTATACCGGGACAGGGGAAAGAGACCCAGTACTTC	CSATIPGQGKETQYF
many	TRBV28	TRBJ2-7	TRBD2	TGTGCCAGCAGTACTAGCGGGGACACCACCTACGAGCAGTACTTC	CASSTSGDTTYEQYF